The clone carrying this TCR beta chain was recorded once. Its antigen is currently unknown. The ends lost 5 bases at V and 7 bases at J; junction bases unmatched: 14. Germline V lookup: CDR1 SGHNT, CDR2 YENEEA. The CDR3 contains 15 residues. The data derive from a study of blood T cells in healthy people across ages. Primed by a sample-barcoded 5' primer and a J-beta primer mix, a second PCR proceeded for 7 to 11 cycles. A minimum of 2.5 million CDR3-containing paired-end reads was obtained for each sample. MiXCR, run by TCRdb on the 5' RACE reads, gives a single entry per CDR3 protein. The repertoire consists of around 1,000,000 distinct CDR3 sequences, with less than 45% occurring once and the leading ten covering around 13%. Study-wide points: Calculation of diversity from one million T cells yielded estimates considered to be underestimates. In long-lived donors, naive CD4+ cell counts and diversity exceeded those of aged donors.

Sequencing input: blood. The sequence was collected from a man aged 18 to 29 in good health. The chain recombines TRBV11-3 with TRBJ2-7; the match to TRBD1 covers 7 bases. The DNA of the CDR3 is TGTGCCAGCAGCCCAAGGGACAGAAACCCCAATGAGCAGTACTTC. It is translated as CASSPRDRNPNEQYF.